This TCR beta chain was identified during a study of cytomegalovirus exposure and HLA in healthy donors. Broader study findings: Listed as cytomegalovirus-associated were more than 150 TCR beta chains.

Germline V gene data show CDR1 as SGHVS and CDR2 as FQNEAQ. The CDR3 covers 12 residues. V was cut by 3 bases and J by 8 bases, with 10 bases left in between. For this clone: Its antigen is not known.

PCR involved 60 Vbeta and 13 Jbeta primers. Method: immunoSEQ multiplex PCR; TCRdb's copy keeps in-frame clones and lacks some. The data contain 100,000 to 150,000 clones, about two thirds of them seen just once; the ten biggest clones take up over 2%. The chain joins TRBV7-8 to TRBJ1-2; D call uncertain. The sequencing sample was made of PBMCs. The receptor comes from a woman aged 60-75 years in good health and CMV-seropositive. CDR3 DNA: TGTGCCAGCAGCTTCCCGATTGAGGGCTACACCTTC. Translation gives CASSFPIEGYTF.